A selection of T cell receptor beta chains follows, all from one sample in a study of blood T cell repertoires in COVID-19. Generated by immunoSEQ multiplex PCR, the TCRdb table keeps only in-frame clones and is missing some. This table has about 220,000 clones, approximately 81% appearing once. Sequenced material: peripheral blood. The origin of the receptors is a man aged 45-65 years who had recovered from COVID-19. The CDR3 runs from the conserved cysteine through the conserved F or W. D genes are given only for firm matches. The listing skips clone size in some rows; elsewhere it reads once, few, many or a size class.

>NA|13|TRBV12-3/TRBV12-4|TRBJ2-7|NA
TGTGCCAGCACCTCCACCCTAGAGTACGAGCAGTACTTC
CASTSTLEYEQYF
>few|14|TRBV27|TRBJ1-6|NA
TGTGCCAGCAGTTCTGCGGGGGGGAATTCACCCCTCCACTTT
CASSSAGGNSPLHF
>NA|18|TRBV27|TRBJ2-7|TRBD2
TGTGCCAGCAGTTCTACGACTAGCGGGAGCCCCCAGGACTACGAGCAGTACTTC
CASSSTTSGSPQDYEQYF
>NA|15|TRBV3-1/TRBV3-2|TRBJ2-5|NA
TGTGCCAGCAGCCAAGTAGGTGGGAGCCCCAGGACCCAGTACTTC
CASSQVGGSPRTQYF
>NA|15|TRBV5-4|TRBJ2-5|TRBD2
TGTGCCAGCAGCACGAAGACTAGCGGGACAGAGACCCAGTACTTC
CASSTKTSGTETQYF
>NA|16|TRBV28|TRBJ2-7|TRBD2
TGTGCCAGCAGTCTCCCGGGACTAGCGGGAGTGGGCGAGCAGTACTTC
CASSLPGLAGVGEQYF
>NA|15|TRBV5-1|TRBJ2-2|TRBD2
TGCGCCAGCAGAGGACTAGCGGGAGGCAACGGGGAGCTGTTTTTT
CASRGLAGGNGELFF
>NA|16|TRBV29-1|TRBJ2-1|NA
TGCAGCGTTTCTGTGGGGCGATCCCCGCGCTACAATGAGCAGTTCTTC
CSVSVGRSPRYNEQFF
>NA|15|TRBV7-2|TRBJ2-1|NA
TGTGCCAGCAGCCCGGACTACCAGACCTACAATGAGCAGTTCTTC
CASSPDYQTYNEQFF
>NA|13|TRBV18|TRBJ2-7|TRBD1
TGTGCCAGCTCACTTACAGGGGGCGCCGAGCAGTACTTC
CASSLTGGAEQYF
>NA|15|TRBV2|TRBJ2-1|TRBD2
TGTGCCAGCAGGCGTGGCGGGAGCTCCTACAATGAGCAGTTCTTC
CASRRGGSSYNEQFF
>NA|15|TRBV19|TRBJ1-5|NA
TGTGCCAGTAGTATTCAGGGGCTGAGCAATCAGCCCCAGCATTTT
CASSIQGLSNQPQHF
>NA|17|TRBV7-2|TRBJ2-1|TRBD2
TGTGCCAGACTTCCCGGGACTAGCGGGAGGGCCAAGGATGAGCAGTTCTTC
CARLPGTSGRAKDEQFF
>few|16|TRBV9|TRBJ2-7|TRBD2
TGTGCCAGCAGCGTAGCATTGCGGGAGAGGGTGTACGAGCAGTACTTC
CASSVALRERVYEQYF
>NA|15|TRBV24-1|TRBJ2-2|NA
TGTGCCACCAGTGTGGGGGGGGCGAGGACCGGGGAGCTGTTTTTT
CATSVGGARTGELFF
>NA|13|TRBV12-3/TRBV12-4|TRBJ1-3|NA
TGTGCCAGCAGTTTCAACTCTGGAAACACCATATATTTT
CASSFNSGNTIYF
>NA|17|TRBV5-1|TRBJ2-2|TRBD2
TGCGCCAGCAGCTTGTCTACTAGCGGGAGTGACACCGGGGAGCTGTTTTTT
CASSLSTSGSDTGELFF
>few|16|TRBV4-2|TRBJ2-7|TRBD1
TGTGCCAGCAGCCAAGATGGGACAGGGGTTTCGTACGAGCAGTACTTC
CASSQDGTGVSYEQYF
>NA|15|TRBV24-1|TRBJ1-4|NA
TGTGCCACCAGTGATTTTCGGCAGGGCGGCGAAAAACTGTTTTTT
CATSDFRQGGEKLFF
>NA|13|TRBV6-5|TRBJ2-1|TRBD2
TGTGCCAGCACCGGGACTAGCGGGACTGAGCAGTTCTTC
CASTGTSGTEQFF
>NA|14|TRBV9|TRBJ2-6|NA
TGTGCCAGCAGCACCCGAGCTGGGGCCAACGTCCTGACTTTC
CASSTRAGANVLTF
>NA|14|TRBV6-5|TRBJ2-1|NA
TGTGCCAGCAGACGCGGGGACCGCTACAATGAGCAGTTCTTC
CASRRGDRYNEQFF
>NA|16|TRBV10-2|TRBJ2-3|NA
TGCGCCAGCAGTGAGAGGGTAGCGGCCCACACAGATACGCAGTATTTT
CASSERVAAHTDTQYF
>NA|16|TRBV7-2|TRBJ2-3|TRBD2
TGTGCCAGCAGCGGGTGGACTAGCGGGAGTACAGATACGCAGTATTTT
CASSGWTSGSTDTQYF
>NA|15|TRBV3-1/TRBV3-2|TRBJ1-1|TRBD1
TGTGCCAGCAGCCAACAGGACAGGGGGCCGGGTGAAGCTTTCTTT
CASSQQDRGPGEAFF
>NA|18|TRBV27|TRBJ2-1|TRBD2
TGTGCCAGCAGTCCCGGGGTAGCGGGAGGGCCGGGGTACAATGAGCAGTTCTTC
CASSPGVAGGPGYNEQFF
>NA|15|TRBV5-1|TRBJ1-1|NA
TGCGCCAGCAGCTTGGAAAACAGGGCCAACACTGAAGCTTTCTTT
CASSLENRANTEAFF
>NA|14|TRBV11-2|TRBJ2-7|NA
TGTGCCAGCAGCTCGGACTTAGGTGTTGCCGAGCAGTACTTC
CASSSDLGVAEQYF
>NA|12|TRBV30|TRBJ2-7|TRBD1
TGTGCCTGGAGTGGACAGGGTTACGAGCAGTACTTC
CAWSGQGYEQYF
>NA|14|TRBV5-4|TRBJ2-7|NA
TGTGCCAGCAGTCCCGATAGGGGCATATACGAGCAGTACTTC
CASSPDRGIYEQYF
>NA|15|TRBV5-1|TRBJ1-1|TRBD1
TGCGCCAGCAGAGGGGACAGCCCCATGAACACTGAAGCTTTCTTT
CASRGDSPMNTEAFF
>once|15|TRBV7-8|TRBJ2-7|TRBD2
TGTGCCAGCAGCACCCGGACTAGCGGGAGCTACGAGCAGTACTTC
CASSTRTSGSYEQYF
>NA|14|TRBV19|TRBJ2-5|NA
TGTGCCAGTACCCCGAGCCAGGGCCGAGAGACCCAGTACTTC
CASTPSQGRETQYF
>NA|17|TRBV7-2|TRBJ2-1|TRBD2
TGTGCCAGCAGCCCAAAGTCGGCGGGAGGGAGTAGTAATGAGCAGTTCTTC
CASSPKSAGGSSNEQFF
>NA|15|TRBV6-5|TRBJ1-1|TRBD1
TGTGCCAGCAGTTACTCGATCCAGGGGGCCACTGAAGCTTTCTTT
CASSYSIQGATEAFF